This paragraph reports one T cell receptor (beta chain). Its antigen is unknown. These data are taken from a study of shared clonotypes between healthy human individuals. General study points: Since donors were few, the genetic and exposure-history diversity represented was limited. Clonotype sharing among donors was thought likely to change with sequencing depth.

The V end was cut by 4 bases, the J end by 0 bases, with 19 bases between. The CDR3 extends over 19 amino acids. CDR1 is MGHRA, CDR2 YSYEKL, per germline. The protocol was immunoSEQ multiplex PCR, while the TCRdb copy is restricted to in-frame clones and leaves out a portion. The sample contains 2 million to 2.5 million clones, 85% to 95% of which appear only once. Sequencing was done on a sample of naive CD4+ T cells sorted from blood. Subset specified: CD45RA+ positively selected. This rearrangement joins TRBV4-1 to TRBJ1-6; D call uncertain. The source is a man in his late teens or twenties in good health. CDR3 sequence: CASSRDVIAQSSYNSPLHF. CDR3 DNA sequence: TGCGCCAGCAGCCGCGACGTAATCGCCCAGAGCTCCTATAATTCACCCCTCCACTTT.